This T cell receptor beta chain was obtained from a study of shared clonotypes between healthy human individuals. Per sorted-subset replicate PCR, input was 150 to 250 ng DNA, representing tens of thousands of T cell genomes. TCRdb keeps only in-frame clones here, not all; method: immunoSEQ multiplex PCR. The sample lists approximately 110,000 clones; about 67% were seen once. Combination of CD45RO+ cells with CCR7-negative CD45RA+ TemRA cells was used for CD8 memory. Findings and limits, study-wide: Sampling included only blood; tissue repertoires likely differ.

CDR1 is ENHRY, CDR2 SYGVKD, per germline. Trimming took off 10 bases at V and 3 bases at J, with 21 bases between the two ends. CDR3 length: 15 residues. A remark on this clone: The target antigen is unknown.

The sequenced sample consisted of memory CD8+ T cells sorted from blood. Subset: CD45RO+ cells pooled with CCR7-negative TemRA cells. The clonotype originates from a woman aged 25-40 years in good health. The genes are TRBV10-3 and TRBJ1-2, with a weak D call TRBD1 (5 bases). The CDR3 spells CATIPEEGLDYGYTF. CDR3 DNA sequence: TGTGCCACCATTCCTGAGGAGGGGCTAGACTATGGCTACACCTTC.